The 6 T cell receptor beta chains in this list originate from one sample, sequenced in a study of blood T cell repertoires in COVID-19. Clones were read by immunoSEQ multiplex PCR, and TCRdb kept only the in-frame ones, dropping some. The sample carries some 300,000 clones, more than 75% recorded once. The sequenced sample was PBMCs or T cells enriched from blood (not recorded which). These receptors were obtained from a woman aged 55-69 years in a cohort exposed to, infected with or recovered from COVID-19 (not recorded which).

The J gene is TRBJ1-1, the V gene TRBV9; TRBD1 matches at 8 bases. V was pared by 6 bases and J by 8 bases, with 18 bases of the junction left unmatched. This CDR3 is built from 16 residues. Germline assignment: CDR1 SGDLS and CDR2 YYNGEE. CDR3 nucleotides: TGTGCCAGCACCGGACAGGGAGGGTGCCTATGCCCCGAAGCTTTCTTT. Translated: CASTGQGGCLCPEAFF. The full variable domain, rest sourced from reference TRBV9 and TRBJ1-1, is DSGVTQTPKHLITATGQRVTLRCSPRSGDLSVYWYQQSLDQGLQFLIQYYNGEERAKGNILERFSAQQFPDLHSELNLSSLELGDSALYFCASTGQGGCLCPEAFFGQGTRLTVV.

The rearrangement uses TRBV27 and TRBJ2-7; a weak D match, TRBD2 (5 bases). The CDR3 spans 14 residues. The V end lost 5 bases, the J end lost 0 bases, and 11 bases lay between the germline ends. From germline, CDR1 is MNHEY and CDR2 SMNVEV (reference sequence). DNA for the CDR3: TGTGCCAGCAGTCGTCCGGGATCCTCCTACGAGCAGTACTTC. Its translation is CASSRPGSSYEQYF.

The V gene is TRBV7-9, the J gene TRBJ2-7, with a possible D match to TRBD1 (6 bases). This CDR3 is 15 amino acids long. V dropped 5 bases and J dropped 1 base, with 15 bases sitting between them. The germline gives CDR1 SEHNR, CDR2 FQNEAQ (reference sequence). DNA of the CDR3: TGTGCCAGCAGCCGAACGCGGACAGCTTCCTACGAGCAGTACTTC. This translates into CASSRTRTASYEQYF.

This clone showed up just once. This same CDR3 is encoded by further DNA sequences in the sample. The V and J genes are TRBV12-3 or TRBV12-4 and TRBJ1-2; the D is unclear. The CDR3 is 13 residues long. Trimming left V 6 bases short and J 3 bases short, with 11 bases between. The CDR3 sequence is CASSSREDYGYTF. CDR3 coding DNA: TGTGCCAGCAGCTCAAGAGAGGACTATGGCTACACCTTC.

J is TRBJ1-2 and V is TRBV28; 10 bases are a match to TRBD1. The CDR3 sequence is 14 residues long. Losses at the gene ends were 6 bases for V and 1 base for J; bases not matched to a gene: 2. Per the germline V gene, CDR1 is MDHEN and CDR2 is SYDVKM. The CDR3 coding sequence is TGTGCCAGCAGGGGGACAGGGGATAACTATGGCTACACCTTC. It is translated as CASRGTGDNYGYTF.

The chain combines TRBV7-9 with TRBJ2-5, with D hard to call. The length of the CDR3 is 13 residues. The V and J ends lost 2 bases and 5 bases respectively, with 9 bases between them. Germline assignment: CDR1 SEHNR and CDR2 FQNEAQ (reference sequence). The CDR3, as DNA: TGTGCCAGCAGCTTACCTCCCTCCGAGACCCAGTACTTC. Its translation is CASSLPPSETQYF.